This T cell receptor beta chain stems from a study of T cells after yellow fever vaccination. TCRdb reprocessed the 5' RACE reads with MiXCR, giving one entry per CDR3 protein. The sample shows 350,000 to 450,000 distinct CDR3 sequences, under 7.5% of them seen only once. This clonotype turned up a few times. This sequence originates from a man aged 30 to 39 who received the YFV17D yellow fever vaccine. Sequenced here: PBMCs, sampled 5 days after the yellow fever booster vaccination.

The CDR3 nucleotides read TGTGCCAGCAGCCAAAGCGGGAGGGCCTACAATGAGCAGTTCTTC. It translates to CASSQSGRAYNEQFF. This rearrangement joins TRBV3-1 to TRBJ2-1; 10 bases are a match to TRBD2. The V gene end was trimmed by 2 bases and the J gene end by 2 bases; junction bases not matched to a gene: 0. CDR3 length equals 15 residues. Germline CDR1 LGHDT, CDR2 YNNKEL (reference sequence).